The 24 T cell receptor beta chains below were found in one sample sequenced in a study of shared clonotypes between healthy human individuals. CD45RO-negative, CCR7-selected cells formed the naive CD8 fraction, which excluded terminally differentiated effector memory CD45RA+ cells. Clones were sequenced by immunoSEQ multiplex PCR, and TCRdb holds only the in-frame ones, with some missing. The profile covers about 2.1 million clones, with around 93% appearing a single time and 1.5% to 2% taken by the ten largest. The sample taken for sequencing was naive CD8+ T cells from PBMCs. The receptors shown here come from a man between 18 and 35 years old in good health. Some clones in this sample may be carry-over from other donors' samples.

This clone came up a few times. The rearrangement joins TRBV10-1 to TRBJ1-1; weak D call: TRBD1 (5 bases). This CDR3 has 14 amino acids. The germline V and J ends were trimmed by 0 bases and 5 bases, with 10 bases remaining between them. Per the germline V gene, CDR1 is WNHNN and CDR2 is SYGVQD (reference sequence). The chain's CDR3 is CASSESGGATEAFF. The CDR3 coding sequence is TGCGCCAGCAGTGAGTCGGGGGGTGCAACTGAAGCTTTCTTT.

The chain has TRBV7-8 and TRBJ2-5, with 9 bases identical to TRBD2. CDR3 length: 16 amino acids. V was pared by 8 bases and J by 4 bases, with 14 bases of the junction left unmatched. Germline lookup yields CDR1 SGHVS and CDR2 FQNEAQ. The CDR3 nucleotides read TGTGCCAGCGCGGGGGGGGTAGCGGGACCTAGAGAGACCCAGTACTTC. Translated: CASAGGVAGPRETQYF.

Only one count was recorded for this clone. This chain links TRBV5-6 with TRBJ2-1; D gene unclear. Per the germline V gene, CDR1 is SGHDT and CDR2 is YYEEEE. V was cut by 0 bases and J by 7 bases, with 8 bases left in between. CDR3 size: 13 residues. The CDR3 DNA reads TGTGCCAGCAGCTTGGGAGATGCGAATGAGCAGTTCTTC. The encoded protein is CASSLGDANEQFF. The full variable domain, completed using reference TRBV5-6 and TRBJ2-1, is DAGVTQSPTHLIKTRGQQVTLRCSPKSGHDTVSWYQQALGQGPQFIFQYYEEEERQRGNFPDRFSGHQFPNYSSELNVNALLLGDSALYLCASSLGDANEQFFGPGTRLTVL.

The CDR3 nucleotides read TGTGCCAGCAGTATCCGTCAAACGAGAACTGAAGCTTTCTTT. Translation gives CASSIRQTRTEAFF. The rearrangement joins TRBV27 to TRBJ1-1, with D uncertain. Germline CDR1 and CDR2: MNHEY and SMNVEV (reference sequence). Trimming took off 5 bases at V and 5 bases at J, with 15 bases between the two ends. The CDR3 is made up of 14 amino acids.

This rearrangement joins TRBV19 to TRBJ1-5; unclear D gene. The CDR3 has 15 residues. Germline lookup yields CDR1 LNHDA and CDR2 SQIVND (reference sequence). Trimming stripped 3 bases from V and 1 base from J, with 10 bases between. This CDR3 is CASSMASNSNQPQHF. The CDR3 DNA reads TGTGCCAGTAGTATGGCTAGCAACAGCAATCAGCCCCAGCATTTT.

The gene calls are TRBV9 and TRBJ1-1; D is ambiguous. The CDR3 length is 19 residues. Germline V lookup: CDR1 SGDLS, CDR2 YYNGEE. V was pared by 4 bases and J by 0 bases, with 25 bases between. CDR3 DNA sequence: TGTGCCAGCAGCCCTTTCGGAGTCATAGAGGGCCCGATGAACACTGAAGCTTTCTTT. It yields the protein CASSPFGVIEGPMNTEAFF.

A single count supports this clone. V usage is TRBV7-9 and J usage is TRBJ2-7; D possibly corresponds to TRBD1 (6 bases). CDR1 and CDR2 (germline): SEHNR, FQNEAQ (reference sequence). The CDR3 has 16 amino acids. V lost 5 bases and J lost 5, with 22 bases in between. CDR3 in DNA: TGTGCCAGCAGCCCCATTACCCTTACAGGGATCGACGAGCAGTACTTC. Translating gives CASSPITLTGIDEQYF.

V is TRBV4-1 and J is TRBJ2-7, with D unclear. Trimming removed 1 base at V and 1 base at J, with 5 bases between. Germline V gene lookup returns CDR1 MGHRA and CDR2 YSYEKL. This CDR3 spans 13 amino acids. The CDR3 DNA follows: TGCGCCAGCAGCCAAGTAGAGTCCTACGAGCAGTACTTC. It encodes CASSQVESYEQYF.

The chain joins TRBV6-5 to TRBJ2-1; the match to TRBD2 covers 8 bases. After removal of 4 bases from V and 8 bases from J, the junction contained 10 bases not matched to a gene. Germline-derived CDR1 and CDR2 are MNHEY and SVGAGI. CDR3 length: 15 amino acids. The CDR3 reads CASSWAREGIDEQFF. DNA of the CDR3: TGTGCCAGCAGTTGGGCCCGGGAGGGGATTGATGAGCAGTTCTTC.

Note on this clone: This sample includes further DNA sequences coding for the same CDR3. The genes are TRBV28 and TRBJ2-7, with D tentatively TRBD2 (5 bases). In germline, CDR1 is MDHEN, CDR2 SYDVKM. The CDR3 runs to 13 residues. V was trimmed by 3 bases and J by 1 base, leaving 7 bases between them. Written as DNA, the CDR3 is TGTGCCAGCAGTTTCCCGGGATCCTACGAGCAGTACTTC. As protein: CASSFPGSYEQYF.

The V gene is TRBV10-3, the J gene TRBJ2-3, with 10 bases aligning to TRBD2. CDR3 length equals 15 residues. Germline V CDR1 and CDR2: ENHRY, SYGVKD. Trimming took 9 bases from V and 0 from J; bases not matched to a gene: 6. CDR3 sequence: CAIKLAGFSTDTQYF. The CDR3 bases are TGTGCCATAAAACTAGCGGGATTTAGCACAGATACGCAGTATTTT.

This clone occurred once. The chain has TRBV7-9 and TRBJ2-1; 9 bases align to TRBD2. Germline lookup yields CDR1 SEHNR and CDR2 FQNEAQ (reference sequence). With V trimmed by 8 bases and J by 8 bases, 7 bases remained unmatched. The CDR3 runs to 13 residues. The CDR3 is CASCAGGPYEQFF. CDR3 in DNA: TGTGCCAGCTGTGCGGGAGGGCCCTATGAGCAGTTCTTC.

V gene TRBV9 combines with J gene TRBJ1-1; D gene unclear. Germline V gene sequence: CDR1 SGDLS, CDR2 YYNGEE. Deletions cut 0 bases from V and 5 bases from J, with 11 bases between. There are 14 residues in the CDR3. CDR3 nucleotides: TGTGCCAGCAGCGTAGATGACGGCGGGACTGAAGCTTTCTTT. Translation gives CASSVDDGGTEAFF.

CDR3 protein: CASSFGVVGEKLFF. Written as DNA, the CDR3 is TGTGCCAGCAGTTTCGGGGTTGTGGGCGAAAAACTGTTTTTT. V usage is TRBV28 and J usage is TRBJ1-4; D is uncertain. Trimming pared 3 bases from V and 8 bases from J, leaving 13 bases between. This CDR3 is 14 amino acids long. Germline-derived CDR1 and CDR2 are MDHEN and SYDVKM.

The V call is TRBV6-5, the J call TRBJ2-7; no firm D call. Per the germline V gene, CDR1 is MNHEY and CDR2 is SVGAGI. The CDR3 consists of 15 residues. The V and J ends lost 2 bases and 0 bases respectively, with 11 bases between them. CDR3 residues: CASSYKDASSYEQYF. Here the CDR3 DNA reads TGTGCCAGCAGTTACAAGGACGCAAGCTCCTACGAGCAGTACTTC.

The genes are TRBV21-1 and TRBJ2-6; the D call in the table, TRBD2, was not verified against the DNA. TRBV21-1 is annotated as a pseudogene. This CDR3 has 15 amino acids. This CDR3 reads CASSKGASGANVLTF. The CDR3 DNA is TGTGCCAGCAGCAAAGGAGCGTCTGGGGCCAACGTCCTGACTTTC.

The chain uses TRBV9 and TRBJ2-5, with 13 bases identical to TRBD2. The length of the CDR3 is 18 residues. Germline V gene sequence: CDR1 SGDLS, CDR2 YYNGEE. Trimming at V came to 3 bases and at J to 7 bases, leaving 15 bases not matched to a gene. As DNA, the CDR3 is TGTGCCAGCAGCGAAGCCGCCGGGACTAGCGGGATTCAGGGGACCCAGTACTTC. Amino acid sequence: CASSEAAGTSGIQGTQYF.

This chain connects TRBV4-2 to TRBJ2-7; the D is unclear. The CDR3 contains 14 residues. The V end lost 0 bases, the J end lost 0 bases, and 6 bases lay between the germline ends. Per the germline V gene, CDR1 is LGHNA and CDR2 is YNFKEQ. The CDR3 loop reads CASSQDLASYEQYF. The CDR3 coding sequence is TGTGCCAGCAGCCAAGATTTAGCCTCCTACGAGCAGTACTTC.

The CDR3 nucleotides are TGTGCCAGCAGCTCCGGGGACAGGGTACGCGGCTACACCTTC. It is translated as CASSSGDRVRGYTF. V usage is TRBV13 and J usage is TRBJ1-2, with TRBD1 identical over 9 bases. Trimming at V came to 4 bases and at J to 8 bases, leaving 8 bases not matched to a gene. The CDR3 consists of 14 residues. Per the germline V gene, CDR1 is PRHDT and CDR2 is FYEKMQ (reference sequence). The whole variable domain, filled in from reference TRBV13 and TRBJ1-2, reads AAGVIQSPRHLIKEKRETATLKCYPIPRHDTVYWYQQGPGQDPQFLISFYEKMQSDKGSIPDRFSAQQFSDYHSELNMSSLELGDSALYFCASSSGDRVRGYTFGSGTRLTVV.

This clone was counted once. This sequence joins TRBV6-5 and TRBJ1-3, with D possibly matching TRBD1 (6 bases). The length of the CDR3 is 15 residues. Trimming took 0 bases from V and 6 from J, leaving 12 bases between them. Germline assignment: CDR1 MNHEY and CDR2 SVGAGI. CDR3 nucleotide sequence: TGTGCCAGCAGTTACTCTGCAGGGGTGGTAAACACCATATATTTT. It is translated as CASSYSAGVVNTIYF.

As concerns this clone: This sample also contains other DNA sequences that code for the same CDR3. This chain links TRBV15 with TRBJ2-7; a weak D match, TRBD1 (6 bases). Trimming pared 1 base from V and 2 bases from J, leaving 9 bases between. The CDR3 loop spans 14 amino acids. CDR1 is LNHNV and CDR2 is YYDKDF in the germline V gene (reference sequence). The CDR3 coding sequence is TGTGCCACCAGCAGAGGGCAGGGGCCCTACGAGCAGTACTTC. It specifies CATSRGQGPYEQYF.

This clone was counted once. The chain couples TRBV4-1 to TRBJ2-1, with D maybe TRBD2 (5 bases). Trimming took off 5 bases at V and 0 bases at J, with 14 bases between the two ends. The germline gives CDR1 MGHRA, CDR2 YSYEKL. The CDR3 runs to 16 residues. CDR3 sequence: CASSFDLGSSYNEQFF. In DNA form, the CDR3 reads TGCGCCAGCAGCTTCGACCTTGGGAGCTCCTACAATGAGCAGTTCTTC.

The chain employs TRBV27 and TRBJ2-3; 10 positions agree with TRBD2. Germline V lookup: CDR1 MNHEY, CDR2 SMNVEV (reference sequence). V gave up 4 bases and J gave up 2 bases; unmatched junction bases: 9. The CDR3 spans 17 residues. Written as DNA, the CDR3 is TGTGCCAGCAGTTCATACTCACTAGCGGGGAACACAGATACGCAGTATTTT. This codes for CASSSYSLAGNTDTQYF.

This clone showed up just once. The chain has TRBV15 and TRBJ2-1, with 8 bases matching TRBD2. Germline V CDR1 and CDR2: LNHNV, YYDKDF (reference sequence). Unmatched junction bases numbered 11, after V lost 3 bases and J lost 1 base. CDR3 size: 18 residues. The DNA for the CDR3 is TGTGCCACCAGCAGTTCCGGGACTAGTTTGTTGTCCTACAATGAGCAGTTCTTC. It specifies CATSSSGTSLLSYNEQFF.